This T cell receptor (beta chain) was retrieved from a study of blood T cell repertoires in COVID-19. Here immunoSEQ multiplex PCR was the method, and the copy in TCRdb shows in-frame clones only, minus some. This table has over 85,000 clones, around 80% appearing once. The germline V gene has CDR1 SGHAT and CDR2 FQNNGV. With 3 bases removed from V and 11 bases from J, the gap between germline ends came to 14 bases. The CDR3 loop spans 13 amino acids. Sequencing used peripheral blood. This TCR was recovered from a man between 70 and 80 years old with acute or convalescent COVID-19. V is TRBV11-2 and J is TRBJ2-1, with D perhaps TRBD1 (5 bases). The CDR3 bases are TGTGCCAGCAGCTTCTCTGACAGACAACAGCAGTTCTTC. Protein product: CASSFSDRQQQFF.